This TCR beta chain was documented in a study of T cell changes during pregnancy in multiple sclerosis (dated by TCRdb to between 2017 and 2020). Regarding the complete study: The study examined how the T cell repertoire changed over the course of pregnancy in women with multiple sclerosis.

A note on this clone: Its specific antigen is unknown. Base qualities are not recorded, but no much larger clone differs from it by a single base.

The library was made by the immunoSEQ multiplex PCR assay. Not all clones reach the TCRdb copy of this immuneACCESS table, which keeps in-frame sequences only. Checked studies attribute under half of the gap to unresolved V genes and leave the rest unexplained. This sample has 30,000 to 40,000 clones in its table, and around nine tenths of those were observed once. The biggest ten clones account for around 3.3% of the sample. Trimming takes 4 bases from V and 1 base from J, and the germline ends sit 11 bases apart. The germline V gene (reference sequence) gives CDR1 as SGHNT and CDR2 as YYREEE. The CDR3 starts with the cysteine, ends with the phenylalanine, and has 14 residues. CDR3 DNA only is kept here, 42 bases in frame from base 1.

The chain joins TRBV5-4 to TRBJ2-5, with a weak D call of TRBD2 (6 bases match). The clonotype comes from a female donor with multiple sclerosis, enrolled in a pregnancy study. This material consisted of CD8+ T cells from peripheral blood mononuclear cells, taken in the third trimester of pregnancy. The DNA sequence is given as TGTGCCAGCAGCGCGGGACTGACCCAAGAGACCCAGTACTTC. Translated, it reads CASSAGLTQETQYF.